Given below is one T cell receptor (beta chain) in context. This clonotype was counted ten times or more. There is no known antigen for this receptor. The record has no base qualities; no much larger clone is one base away. The source of the sample is a study of T-cell reconstitution after alpha-beta-depleted transplantation in children (dated by TCRdb to between 2015 and 2016). Describing the broader study: The study quantitatively tracked T-cell immune reconstitution after TCRalphabeta/CD19-depleted allogeneic hematopoietic cell transplantation in children using TCR repertoire profiling.

Read against the paper, the sample's treatment or condition label means: allogeneic hematopoietic cell transplantation with graft depleted of TCRalphabeta T cells and CD19 B cells. The children who served as transplant recipients had been given grafts of TCRalphabeta/CD19-depleted allogeneic hematopoietic cells. Paper-wide results and their limitations: Hyperexpanded clone frequencies declined over subsequent months; after one year, T-cell counts and TCRbeta diversity were mostly attributed to newly produced T cells. The apparently early alphabetaT-cell count recovery about two months after transplant was reportedly dependent on only several hundred rapidly expanded clones derived from non-depleted graft cells. The high TCRbeta diversity at day 60 in some patients was ascribed to recipient T cells and intrathymic progenitors that had survived conditioning.

The library was obtained by PCR. Sequencing was carried out with an Illumina HiSeq 2500. TCR libraries were prepared with molecular barcoding, using unique molecular identifiers to normalize TCRbeta repertoire quantification. Starting from the raw public reads, TCRdb applied fastp trimming at Q25, assembled clones with MiXCR and retained in-frame beta chains. All rows with the same CDR3 protein become a single entry with the most common DNA and genes. The sample table records a few hundred thousand distinct CDR3 sequences; 13% of these occur just once. The top ten clonotypes cover over 2% of the sample. The source is a male patient younger than 18 who had a stem cell transplant for acute myeloid leukemia, so the T cells may come from the graft donor. This material consisted of PBMCs, mostly from graft donor cells, taken 360 days after TCRalphabeta/CD19-depleted stem cell transplant.

This receptor carries the CDR3 CSALLGGGRAYEQYF. The sequenced DNA is TGCAGTGCGCTTCTCGGGGGCGGGAGGGCCTACGAGCAGTACTTC. The chain is made from TRBV20-1 and TRBJ2-7, and TRBD2 matches 9 of the central bases. Per the germline V gene (reference sequence), DFQATT is the CDR1 and SNEGSKA is the CDR2. Trimming takes 6 bases off V and 2 bases off J; junction bases not matched to a gene: 11. The CDR3 measures 15 amino acids from cysteine to phenylalanine. Only CDR3 DNA remains: 45 bases, in frame from the first base.